This T cell receptor (beta chain) was recorded in a study of HIV-infected patients and healthy controls. TCRdb ran MiXCR on the 5' RACE reads and lists one entry per CDR3 protein. The sample contains roughly 20,000 distinct CDR3 sequences, approximately 18% of which appear only once. The CDR3 length is 14 residues. The germline CDR1 and CDR2 sequences are SGHVS and FQNEAQ. V lost 2 bases and J lost 8; bases outside the gene matches: 5. This clonotype has just a few counts. Sequencing was performed on CD8+ T cells from blood. The chain links TRBV7-8 to TRBJ2-1; TRBD2 agrees at 8 bases. The receptor was derived from a human donor in good health. The CDR3: CASSLSGSGDEQFF. The CDR3 nucleotides read TGTGCCAGCAGCTTAAGCGGGAGTGGGGATGAGCAGTTCTTC.